The clone carrying this T cell receptor (beta chain) appeared many times. Its antigen is unidentified. The read halts 3 residues ahead of the CDR3 end, with the missing end drawn from the germline J gene. Each donor provided about 5 to 9 ml of heparinized whole blood. These data come from a study of T cell clonality in common variable immunodeficiency. The CDR3 extends over 15 amino acids. Trimming removed 2 bases from V and 4 bases from J, with 12 bases in between. Germline V gene data show CDR1 as MNHEY and CDR2 as SVGEGT. Equal genomic DNA amounts from CVID and control samples were sequenced. Using immunoSEQ multiplex PCR, the repertoire was profiled, and TCRdb retains in-frame clones only, with some absent. The repertoire consists of tens of thousands of clones, none detected only once. Study-wide results and caveats: Common variable immunodeficiency TCR beta sequences reportedly had fewer deletions and N-nucleotide insertions. Compared with healthy controls, CVID subjects showed increased TCRbeta clonality, mostly in about a third.

Sequences were obtained from peripheral blood mononuclear cells. The receptor comes from a person aged 18 to 75 in good health. The J gene is TRBJ2-1, the V gene TRBV6-2 or TRBV6-3, with D perhaps matching TRBD2 (5 bases). The CDR3 loop reads CASSYTSGTYNEQFF. The covered CDR3 bases are TGTGCCAGCAGTTACACGAGCGGAACTTACAATGAG.